This record covers a single T cell receptor (beta chain). The CDR3 has 19 residues. CDR1 and CDR2 (germline): KGHSH, LQKENI. V lost 0 bases to trimming and J lost 3 bases, with 23 bases between them. These data come from a study of blood T cell repertoires in COVID-19. Study-wide background: The United States, Italy and Spain supplied acute and convalescent COVID-19 samples. T cells, B-cell-depleted T cells, or PBMCs provided the cDNA or gDNA that served as material.

Measured with immunoSEQ multiplex PCR; TCRdb has only the in-frame clones, and not every one. The table records over 400,000 clones, 80% to 90% of them present only once. Input material: peripheral blood. This chain connects TRBV18 to TRBJ1-1; tentatively, D is TRBD1 (6 bases). The clonotype comes from a human donor in a cohort sampled during active COVID-19. The CDR3 nucleotides read TGTGCCAGCTCACCACCGATTAGGGCCCAGGGGTTTGGCGACACTGAAGCTTTCTTT. Amino acid sequence: CASSPPIRAQGFGDTEAFF.